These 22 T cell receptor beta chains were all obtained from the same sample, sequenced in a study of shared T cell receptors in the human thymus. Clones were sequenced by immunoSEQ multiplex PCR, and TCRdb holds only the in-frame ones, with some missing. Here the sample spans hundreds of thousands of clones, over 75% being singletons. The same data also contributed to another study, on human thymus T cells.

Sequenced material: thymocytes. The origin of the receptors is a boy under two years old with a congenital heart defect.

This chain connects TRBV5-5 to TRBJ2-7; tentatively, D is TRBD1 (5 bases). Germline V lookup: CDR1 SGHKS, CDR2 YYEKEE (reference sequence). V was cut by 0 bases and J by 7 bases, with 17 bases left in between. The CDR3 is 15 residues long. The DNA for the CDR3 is TGTGCCAGCAGCTTGGTCTCCGGACACCCCGGGGAGCAGTACTTC. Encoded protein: CASSLVSGHPGEQYF.

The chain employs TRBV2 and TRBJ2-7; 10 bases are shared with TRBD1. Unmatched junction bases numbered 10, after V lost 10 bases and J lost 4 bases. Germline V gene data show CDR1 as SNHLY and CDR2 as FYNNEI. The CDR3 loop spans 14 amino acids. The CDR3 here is CANRVGTGDYEQYF. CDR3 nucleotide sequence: TGTGCCAACCGCGTCGGGACAGGGGATTACGAGCAGTACTTC. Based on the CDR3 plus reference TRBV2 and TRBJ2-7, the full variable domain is EPEVTQTPSHQVTQMGQEVILRCVPISNHLYFYWYRQILGQKVEFLVSFYNNEISEKSEIFDDQFSVERPDGSNFTLKIRSTKLEDSAMYFCANRVGTGDYEQYFGPGTRLTVT.

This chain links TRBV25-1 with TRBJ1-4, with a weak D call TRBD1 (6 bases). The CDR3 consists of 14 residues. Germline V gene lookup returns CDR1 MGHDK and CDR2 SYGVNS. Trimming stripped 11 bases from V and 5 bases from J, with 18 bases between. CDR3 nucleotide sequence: TGTGCCGGGACTAGGGGGGAAGGCAATGAAAAACTGTTTTTT. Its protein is CAGTRGEGNEKLFF.

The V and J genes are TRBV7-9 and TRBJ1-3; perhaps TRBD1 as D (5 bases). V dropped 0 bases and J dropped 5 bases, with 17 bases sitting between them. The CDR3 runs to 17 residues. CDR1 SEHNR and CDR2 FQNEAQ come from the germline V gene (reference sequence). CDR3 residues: CASSLAPGVHKRNTIYF. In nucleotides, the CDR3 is TGTGCCAGCAGCTTAGCACCGGGGGTCCACAAAAGAAACACCATATATTTT.

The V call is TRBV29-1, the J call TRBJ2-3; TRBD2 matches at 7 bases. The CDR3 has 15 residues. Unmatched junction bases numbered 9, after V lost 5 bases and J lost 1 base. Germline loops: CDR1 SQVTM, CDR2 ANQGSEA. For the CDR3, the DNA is TGCAGCGTTTTTAGACTAGCCGGAGGCACAGATACGCAGTATTTT. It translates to CSVFRLAGGTDTQYF.

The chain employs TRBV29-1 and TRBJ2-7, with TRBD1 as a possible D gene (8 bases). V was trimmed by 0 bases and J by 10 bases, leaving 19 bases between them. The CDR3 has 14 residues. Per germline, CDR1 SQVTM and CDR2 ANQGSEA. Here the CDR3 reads CSVEDLEQGGYQYF. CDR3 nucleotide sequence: TGCAGCGTTGAAGATCTTGAACAGGGGGGGTATCAGTACTTC.

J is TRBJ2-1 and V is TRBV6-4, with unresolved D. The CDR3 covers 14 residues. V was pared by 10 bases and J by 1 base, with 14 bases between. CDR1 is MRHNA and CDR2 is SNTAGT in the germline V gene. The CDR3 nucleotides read TGTGCCACCCCGGCATCGGGTTCCTACAATGAGCAGTTCTTC. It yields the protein CATPASGSYNEQFF.

CDR3: CASSESWQGVSRYEQYF. CDR3 DNA sequence: TGCGCCAGCAGTGAGTCGTGGCAGGGGGTGTCTCGCTACGAGCAGTACTTC. The chain combines TRBV10-1 with TRBJ2-7; 7 bases are shared with TRBD1. CDR3 length: 17 residues. Germline CDR1 is WNHNN and CDR2 is SYGVQD (reference sequence). Losses at the gene ends were 0 bases for V and 3 bases for J; bases not matched to a gene: 11.

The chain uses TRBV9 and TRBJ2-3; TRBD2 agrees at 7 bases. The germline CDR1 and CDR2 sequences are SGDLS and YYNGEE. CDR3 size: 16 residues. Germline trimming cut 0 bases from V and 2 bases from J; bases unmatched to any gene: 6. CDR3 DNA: TGTGCCAGCAGCGTAGACTCTAGCGGCCCCACAGATACGCAGTATTTT. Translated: CASSVDSSGPTDTQYF. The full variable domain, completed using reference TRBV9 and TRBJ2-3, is DSGVTQTPKHLITATGQRVTLRCSPRSGDLSVYWYQQSLDQGLQFLIQYYNGEERAKGNILERFSAQQFPDLHSELNLSSLELGDSALYFCASSVDSSGPTDTQYFGPGTRLTVL.

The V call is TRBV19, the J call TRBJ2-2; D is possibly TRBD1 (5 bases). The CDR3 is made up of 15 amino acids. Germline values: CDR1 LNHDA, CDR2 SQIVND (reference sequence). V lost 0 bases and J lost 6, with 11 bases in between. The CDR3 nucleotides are TGTGCCAGTAGTATAGAAGGGGCGTTGGCCGGGGAGCTGTTTTTT. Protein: CASSIEGALAGELFF. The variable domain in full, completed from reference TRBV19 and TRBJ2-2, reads DGGITQSPKYLFRKEGQNVTLSCEQNLNHDAMYWYRQDPGQGLRLIYYSQIVNDFQKGDIAEGYSVSREKKESFPLTVTSAQKNPTAFYLCASSIEGALAGELFFGEGSRLTVL.

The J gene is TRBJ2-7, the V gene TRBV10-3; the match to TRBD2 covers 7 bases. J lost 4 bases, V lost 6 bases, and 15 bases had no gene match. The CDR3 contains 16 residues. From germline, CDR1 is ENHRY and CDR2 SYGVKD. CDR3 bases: TGTGCCATCAGGTATAGCGTGGGGGGGGTGAGATACGAGCAGTACTTC. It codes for CAIRYSVGGVRYEQYF.

CDR3 in amino acids: CASSPYGQGAENTGELFF. CDR3 sequence (DNA): TGTGCCAGCAGCCCCTACGGACAGGGGGCTGAGAACACCGGGGAGCTGTTTTTT. The chain employs TRBV14 and TRBJ2-2, with 11 bases fitting TRBD1. Germline V lookup: CDR1 SGHDN, CDR2 FVKESK. The CDR3 has 18 residues. J lost 1 base, V lost 4 bases, and 8 bases had no gene match. The whole variable domain, filled in from reference TRBV14 and TRBJ2-2, reads EAGVTQFPSHSVIEKGQTVTLRCDPISGHDNLYWYRRVMGKEIKFLLHFVKESKQDESGMPNNRFLAERTGGTYSTLKVQPAELEDSGVYFCASSPYGQGAENTGELFFGEGSRLTVL.

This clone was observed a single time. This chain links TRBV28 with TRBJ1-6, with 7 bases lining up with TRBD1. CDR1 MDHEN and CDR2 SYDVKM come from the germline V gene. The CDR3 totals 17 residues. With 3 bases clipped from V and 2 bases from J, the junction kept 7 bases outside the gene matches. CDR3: CASSFPDRATYNSPLHF. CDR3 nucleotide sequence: TGTGCCAGCAGTTTTCCCGACAGGGCAACCTATAATTCACCCCTCCACTTT.

In DNA, the CDR3 is TGTGCCAGCAGCGTAGGCAGGTCAAACTATGGCTACACCTTC. Translating it yields CASSVGRSNYGYTF. The J gene is TRBJ1-2, the V gene TRBV9, with D unclear. V shed 0 bases and J shed 2 bases, with 8 bases lying between them. This CDR3 contains 14 residues. The germline V gene encodes CDR1 SGDLS and CDR2 YYNGEE.

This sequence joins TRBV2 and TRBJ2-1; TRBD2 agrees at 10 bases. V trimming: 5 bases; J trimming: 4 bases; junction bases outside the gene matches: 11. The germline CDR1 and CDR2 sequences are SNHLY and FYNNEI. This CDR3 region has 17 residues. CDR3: CASSKGGLAGEYNEQFF. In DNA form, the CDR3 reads TGTGCCAGCAGTAAAGGAGGGCTAGCGGGGGAGTACAATGAGCAGTTCTTC. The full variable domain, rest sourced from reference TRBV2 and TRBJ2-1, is EPEVTQTPSHQVTQMGQEVILRCVPISNHLYFYWYRQILGQKVEFLVSFYNNEISEKSEIFDDQFSVERPDGSNFTLKIRSTKLEDSAMYFCASSKGGLAGEYNEQFFGPGTRLTVL.

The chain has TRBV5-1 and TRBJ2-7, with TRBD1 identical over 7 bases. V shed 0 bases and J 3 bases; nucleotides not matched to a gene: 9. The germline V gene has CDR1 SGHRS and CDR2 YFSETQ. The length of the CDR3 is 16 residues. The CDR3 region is CASSLEGARSHYEQYF. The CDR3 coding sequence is TGCGCCAGCAGCTTGGAGGGGGCCCGTTCTCACTACGAGCAGTACTTC. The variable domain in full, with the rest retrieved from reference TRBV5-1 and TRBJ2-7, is KAGVTQTPRYLIKTRGQQVTLSCSPISGHRSVSWYQQTPGQGLQFLFEYFSETQRNKGNFPGRFSGRQFSNSRSEMNVSTLELGDSALYLCASSLEGARSHYEQYFGPGTRLTVT.

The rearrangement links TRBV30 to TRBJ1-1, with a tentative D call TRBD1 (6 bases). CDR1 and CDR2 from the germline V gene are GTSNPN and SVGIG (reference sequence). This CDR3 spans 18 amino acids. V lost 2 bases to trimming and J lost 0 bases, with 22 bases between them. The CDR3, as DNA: TGTGCCTGGAGTATCACGCCCGGCCGGGACAACATGAACACTGAAGCTTTCTTT. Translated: CAWSITPGRDNMNTEAFF.

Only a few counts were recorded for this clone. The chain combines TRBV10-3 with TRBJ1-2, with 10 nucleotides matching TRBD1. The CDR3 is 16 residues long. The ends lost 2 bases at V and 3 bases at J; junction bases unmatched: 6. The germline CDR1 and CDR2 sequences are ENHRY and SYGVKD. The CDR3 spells CAISERDRGAHYGYTF. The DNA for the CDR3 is TGTGCCATCAGTGAGCGGGACAGGGGAGCCCACTATGGCTACACCTTC.

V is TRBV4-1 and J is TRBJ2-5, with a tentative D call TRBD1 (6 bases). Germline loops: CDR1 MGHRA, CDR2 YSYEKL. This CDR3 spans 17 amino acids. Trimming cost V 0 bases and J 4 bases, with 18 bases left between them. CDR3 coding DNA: TGCGCCAGCAGCCAAGATCGGTATTGGGGGCTGAGAGAGACCCAGTACTTC. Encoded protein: CASSQDRYWGLRETQYF.

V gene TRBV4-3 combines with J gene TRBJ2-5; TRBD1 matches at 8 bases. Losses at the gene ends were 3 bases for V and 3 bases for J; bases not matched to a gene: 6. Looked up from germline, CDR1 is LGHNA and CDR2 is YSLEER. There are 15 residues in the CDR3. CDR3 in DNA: TGCGCCAGCAGCCAGGAAAAGGGACAGGAAGAGACCCAGTACTTC. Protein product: CASSQEKGQEETQYF.

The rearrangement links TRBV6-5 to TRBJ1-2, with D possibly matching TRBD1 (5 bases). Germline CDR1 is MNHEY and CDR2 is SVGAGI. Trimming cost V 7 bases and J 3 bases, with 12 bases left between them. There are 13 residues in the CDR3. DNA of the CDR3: TGTGCCAGCAAAGGGGAGGAGGACTATGGCTACACCTTC. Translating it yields CASKGEEDYGYTF.

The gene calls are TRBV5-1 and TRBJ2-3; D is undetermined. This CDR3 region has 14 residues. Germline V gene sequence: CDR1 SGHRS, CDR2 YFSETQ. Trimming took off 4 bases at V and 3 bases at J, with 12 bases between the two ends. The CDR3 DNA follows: TGCGCCAGCAGCCCCCCCGCGGAAACAGATACGCAGTATTTT. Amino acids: CASSPPAETDTQYF.